This record concerns one TCR beta chain sequence. Its antigen is as yet unknown. The PCR made use of 60 Vbeta and 13 Jbeta primers. Profiling relied on immunoSEQ multiplex PCR, and the TCRdb table lists in-frame clones only, not all of them. The profile covers about 210,000 clones, with around 76% appearing a single time and 4.5% to 7% taken by the ten largest. The V and J ends lost 5 bases and 2 bases respectively, with 9 bases between them. Germline V gene data show CDR1 as GTSNPN and CDR2 as SVGIG (reference sequence). This CDR3 has 12 amino acids. The entry originates in a study of cytomegalovirus exposure and HLA in healthy donors. Study-level points and caveats: In terms of immune exposure information, only CMV serostatus was available. Specific recognition of CMV antigens was confirmed in vitro for three chains (all CMV-associated).

Sequenced sample: PBMCs. This TCR was sampled from a man between 35 and 55 years old in good health and CMV-seropositive. The chain carries TRBV30 and TRBJ1-1, with a tentative D call TRBD1 (6 bases). The CDR3 spells CAWSDSNTEAFF. The CDR3 bases are TGTGCCTGGTCGGACAGCAACACTGAAGCTTTCTTT.